A single T cell receptor beta chain is shown here with its context. The antigen is not known. Vbeta (60) and Jbeta (13) primers were used in the PCR. The method was immunoSEQ multiplex PCR; TCRdb's version includes in-frame clones alone and lacks a portion of them. Among 95,000 to 150,000 clones listed, about 73% were seen once. This sample is part of a study of cytomegalovirus exposure and HLA in healthy donors. Notes on the study in general: Most of the TCR beta V segments (in an earlier analysis) were productive either about 87% or about 30% of the time. Equally common other TCR beta chains were less clonally expanded than HLA-associated ones, a later analysis found.

CDR3 length: 14 residues. Germline lookup yields CDR1 SGHTA and CDR2 FQGNSA. The V end lost 2 bases, the J end lost 6 bases, and 11 bases lay between the germline ends. This chain joins TRBV7-2 and TRBJ1-5, with D possibly matching TRBD1 (6 bases). This clonotype was sampled from a woman in her 40s in good health and CMV-seronegative. Material for sequencing was PBMCs. CDR3 nucleotides: TGTGCCAGCAGCTTATCCCAGGGGACTCAGCCCCAGCATTTT. Protein product: CASSLSQGTQPQHF.